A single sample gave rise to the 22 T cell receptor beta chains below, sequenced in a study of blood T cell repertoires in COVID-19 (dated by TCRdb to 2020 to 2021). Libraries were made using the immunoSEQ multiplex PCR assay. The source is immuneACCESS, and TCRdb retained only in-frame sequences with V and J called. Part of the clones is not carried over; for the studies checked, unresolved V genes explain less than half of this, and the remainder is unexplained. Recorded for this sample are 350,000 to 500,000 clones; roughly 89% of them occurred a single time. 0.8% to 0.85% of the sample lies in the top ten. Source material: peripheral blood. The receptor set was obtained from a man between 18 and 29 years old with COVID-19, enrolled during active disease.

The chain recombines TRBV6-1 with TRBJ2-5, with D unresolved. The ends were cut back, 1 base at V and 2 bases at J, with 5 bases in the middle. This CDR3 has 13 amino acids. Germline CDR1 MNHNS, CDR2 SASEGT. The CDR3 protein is CASSEVGQETQYF. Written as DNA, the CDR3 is TGTGCCAGCAGTGAAGTCGGTCAAGAGACCCAGTACTTC.

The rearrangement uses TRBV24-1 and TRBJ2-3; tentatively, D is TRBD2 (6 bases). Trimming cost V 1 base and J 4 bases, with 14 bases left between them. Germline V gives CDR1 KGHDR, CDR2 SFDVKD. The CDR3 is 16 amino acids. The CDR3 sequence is CATSDLVTGSPDTQYF. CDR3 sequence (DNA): TGTGCCACCAGTGATTTAGTAACCGGGAGCCCAGATACGCAGTATTTT.

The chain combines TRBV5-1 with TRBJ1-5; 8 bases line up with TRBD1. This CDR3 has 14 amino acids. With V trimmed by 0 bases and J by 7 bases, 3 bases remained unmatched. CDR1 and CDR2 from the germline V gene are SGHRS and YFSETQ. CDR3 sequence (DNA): TGCGCCAGCAGCTTGGCACAGGGGGAACAGCCCCAGCATTTT. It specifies CASSLAQGEQPQHF.

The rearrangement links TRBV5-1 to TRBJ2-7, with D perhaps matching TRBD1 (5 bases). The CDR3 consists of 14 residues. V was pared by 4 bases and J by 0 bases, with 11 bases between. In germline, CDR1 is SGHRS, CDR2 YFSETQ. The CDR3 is CASSVQGSSYEQYF. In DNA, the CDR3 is TGCGCCAGCAGCGTCCAGGGAAGCTCCTACGAGCAGTACTTC.

DNA for the CDR3: TGTGCCAGCAGCAACGACGCCGACAGGGGTTTTTCAGATACGCAGTATTTT. Its protein is CASSNDADRGFSDTQYF. The chain carries TRBV21-1 and TRBJ2-3; TRBD1, the table's D call, lacks a check against the DNA. TRBV21-1 is a listed pseudogene. The CDR3 is 17 residues long.

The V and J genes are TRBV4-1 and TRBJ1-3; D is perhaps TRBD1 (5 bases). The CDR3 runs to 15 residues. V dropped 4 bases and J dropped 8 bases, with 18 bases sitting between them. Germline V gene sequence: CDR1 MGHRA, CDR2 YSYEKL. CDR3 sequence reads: CASSPVWGERDTIYF. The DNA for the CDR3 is TGCGCCAGCAGCCCCGTTTGGGGGGAGAGAGACACCATATATTTT.

CDR3 DNA: TGTGCCAGTAGTATAGCCGGGACAGACTCCCCTGAAGCTTTCTTT. Translating it yields CASSIAGTDSPEAFF. The chain links TRBV19 to TRBJ1-1; 7 bases are a match to TRBD1. Germline V gene sequence: CDR1 LNHDA, CDR2 SQIVND (reference sequence). V shed 1 base, J shed 6 bases, and the junction held 8 bases outside the gene matches. The length of the CDR3 is 15 residues.

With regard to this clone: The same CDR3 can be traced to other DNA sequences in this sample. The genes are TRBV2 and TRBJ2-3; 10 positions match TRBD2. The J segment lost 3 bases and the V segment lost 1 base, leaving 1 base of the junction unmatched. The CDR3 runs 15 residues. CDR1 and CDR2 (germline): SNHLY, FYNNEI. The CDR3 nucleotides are TGTGCCAGCAGTGAAGGAGCGGGAGGGACAGATACGCAGTATTTT. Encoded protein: CASSEGAGGTDTQYF.

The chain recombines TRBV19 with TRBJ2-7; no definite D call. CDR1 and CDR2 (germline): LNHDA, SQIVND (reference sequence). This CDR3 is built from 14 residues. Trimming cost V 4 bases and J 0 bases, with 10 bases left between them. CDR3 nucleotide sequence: TGTGCCAGTAGTAATGATCCTAGCTCCTACGAGCAGTACTTC. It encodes CASSNDPSSYEQYF.

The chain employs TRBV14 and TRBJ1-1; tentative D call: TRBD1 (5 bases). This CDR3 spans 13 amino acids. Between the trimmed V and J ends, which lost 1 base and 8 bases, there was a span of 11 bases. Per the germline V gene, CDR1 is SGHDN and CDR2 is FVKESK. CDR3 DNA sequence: TGTGCCAGCAGCCAAGTGGGGGGGAAAGAAGCTTTCTTT. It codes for CASSQVGGKEAFF.

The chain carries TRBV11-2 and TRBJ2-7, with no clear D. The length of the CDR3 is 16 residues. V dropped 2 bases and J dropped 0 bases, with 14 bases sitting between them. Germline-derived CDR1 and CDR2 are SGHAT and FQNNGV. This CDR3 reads CASSLKWAVLSYEQYF. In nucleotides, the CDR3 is TGTGCCAGCAGCTTAAAATGGGCAGTCCTCTCCTACGAGCAGTACTTC.

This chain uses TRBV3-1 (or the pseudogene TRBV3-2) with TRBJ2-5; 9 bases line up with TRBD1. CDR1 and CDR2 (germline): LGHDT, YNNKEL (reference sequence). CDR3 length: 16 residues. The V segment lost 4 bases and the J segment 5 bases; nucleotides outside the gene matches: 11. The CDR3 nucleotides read TGTGCCAGCAGCCCCTCCCCGGGACAGGGTGAGGAGACCCAGTACTTC. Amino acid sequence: CASSPSPGQGEETQYF.

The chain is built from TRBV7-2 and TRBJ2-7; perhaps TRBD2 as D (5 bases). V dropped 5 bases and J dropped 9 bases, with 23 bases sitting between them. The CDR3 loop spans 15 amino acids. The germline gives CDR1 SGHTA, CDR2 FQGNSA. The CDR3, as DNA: TGTGCCAGCAGCCTTCCGGGGAAGGTAAATTTCGGGCAGTACTTC. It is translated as CASSLPGKVNFGQYF.

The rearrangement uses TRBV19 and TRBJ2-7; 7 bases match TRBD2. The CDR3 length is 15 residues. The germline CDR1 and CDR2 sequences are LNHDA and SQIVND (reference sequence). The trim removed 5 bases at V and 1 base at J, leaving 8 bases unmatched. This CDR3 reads CASSFDSGRSYEQYF. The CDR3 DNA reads TGTGCCAGTAGTTTTGACTCCGGGAGGTCCTACGAGCAGTACTTC.

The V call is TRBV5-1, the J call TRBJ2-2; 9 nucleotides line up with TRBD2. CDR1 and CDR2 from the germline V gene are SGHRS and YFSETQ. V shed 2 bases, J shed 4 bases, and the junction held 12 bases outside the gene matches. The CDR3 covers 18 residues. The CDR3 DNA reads TGCGCCAGCAGCTTCGGCAGCGGGAGGAGTTGGGGCACCGGGGAGCTGTTTTTT. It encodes CASSFGSGRSWGTGELFF.

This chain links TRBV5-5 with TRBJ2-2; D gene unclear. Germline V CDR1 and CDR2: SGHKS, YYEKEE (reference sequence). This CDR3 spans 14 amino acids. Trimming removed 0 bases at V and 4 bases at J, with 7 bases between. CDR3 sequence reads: CASSLGPITGELFF. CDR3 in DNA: TGTGCCAGCAGCTTGGGCCCTATCACCGGGGAGCTGTTTTTT.

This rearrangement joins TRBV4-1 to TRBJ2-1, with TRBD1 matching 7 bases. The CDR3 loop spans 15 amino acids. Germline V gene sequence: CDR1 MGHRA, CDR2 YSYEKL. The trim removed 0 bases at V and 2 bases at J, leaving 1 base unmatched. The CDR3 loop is CASSQEGTAYNEQFF. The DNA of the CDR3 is TGCGCCAGCAGCCAAGAAGGGACAGCCTACAATGAGCAGTTCTTC.

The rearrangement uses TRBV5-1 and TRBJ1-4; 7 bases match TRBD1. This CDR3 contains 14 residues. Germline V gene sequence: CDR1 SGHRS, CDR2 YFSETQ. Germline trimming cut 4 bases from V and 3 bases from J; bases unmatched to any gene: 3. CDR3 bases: TGCGCCAGCAGCCTCAGGGGGGCTAATGAAAAACTGTTTTTT. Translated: CASSLRGANEKLFF.

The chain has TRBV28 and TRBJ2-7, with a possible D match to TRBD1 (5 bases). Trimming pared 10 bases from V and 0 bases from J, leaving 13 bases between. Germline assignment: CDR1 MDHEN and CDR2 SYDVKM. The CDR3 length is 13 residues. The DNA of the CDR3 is TGTGCCACCCAGGGAACCCCCTCCTACGAGCAGTACTTC. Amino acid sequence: CATQGTPSYEQYF.

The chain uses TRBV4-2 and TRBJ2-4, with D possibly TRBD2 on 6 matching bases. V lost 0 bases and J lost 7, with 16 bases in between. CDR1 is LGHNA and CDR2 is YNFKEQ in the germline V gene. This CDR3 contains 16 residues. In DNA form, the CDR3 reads TGTGCCAGCAGCCAAGATGGACGGGAGAAGTCGAACATTCAGTACTTC. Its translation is CASSQDGREKSNIQYF.

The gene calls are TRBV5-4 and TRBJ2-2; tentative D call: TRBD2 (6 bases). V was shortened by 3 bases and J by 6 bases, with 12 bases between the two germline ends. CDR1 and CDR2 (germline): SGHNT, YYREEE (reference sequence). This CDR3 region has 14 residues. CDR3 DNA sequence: TGTGCCAGCAGCTCGCCAGGGACTCCCGGGGAGCTGTTTTTT. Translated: CASSSPGTPGELFF.

In nucleotides, the CDR3 is TGTGCCAGCAGCATGACTATCGACTTGAACACTGAAGCTTTCTTT. Translation: CASSMTIDLNTEAFF. The rearrangement uses TRBV5-4 and TRBJ1-1; D not resolved. Germline CDR1 SGHNT, CDR2 YYREEE (reference sequence). CDR3 length equals 15 residues. V gave up 4 bases and J gave up 0 bases, with 13 bases separating them.